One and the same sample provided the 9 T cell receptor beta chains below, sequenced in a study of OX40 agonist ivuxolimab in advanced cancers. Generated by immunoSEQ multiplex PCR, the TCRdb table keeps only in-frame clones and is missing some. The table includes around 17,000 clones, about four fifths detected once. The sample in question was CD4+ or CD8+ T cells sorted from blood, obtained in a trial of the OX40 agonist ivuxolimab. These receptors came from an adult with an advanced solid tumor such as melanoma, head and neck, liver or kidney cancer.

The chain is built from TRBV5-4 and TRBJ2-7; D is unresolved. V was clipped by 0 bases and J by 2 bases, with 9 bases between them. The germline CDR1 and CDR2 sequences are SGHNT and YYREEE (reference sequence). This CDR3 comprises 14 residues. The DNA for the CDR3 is TGTGCCAGCAGCTTGGGTCAGCGACCCTACGAGCAGTACTTC. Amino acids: CASSLGQRPYEQYF. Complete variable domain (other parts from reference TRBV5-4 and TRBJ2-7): ETGVTQSPTHLIKTRGQQVTLRCSSQSGHNTVSWYQQALGQGPQFIFQYYREEENGRGNFPPRFSGLQFPNYSSELNVNALELDDSALYLCASSLGQRPYEQYFGPGTRLTVT.

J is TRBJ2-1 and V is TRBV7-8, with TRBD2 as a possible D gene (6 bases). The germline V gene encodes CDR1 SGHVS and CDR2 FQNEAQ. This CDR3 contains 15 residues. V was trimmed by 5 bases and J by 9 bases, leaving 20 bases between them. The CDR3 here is CASSGGSLGLGEQFF. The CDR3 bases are TGTGCCAGCAGCGGGGGGAGCCTAGGTTTAGGTGAGCAGTTCTTC.

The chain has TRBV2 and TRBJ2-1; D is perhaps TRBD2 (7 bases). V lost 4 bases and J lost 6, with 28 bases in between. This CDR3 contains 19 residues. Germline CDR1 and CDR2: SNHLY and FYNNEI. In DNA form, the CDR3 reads TGTGCCAGCAGTGGGCCGTACAGGGTAGGGGCGGGAGAGGTCAATGAGCAGTTCTTC. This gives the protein CASSGPYRVGAGEVNEQFF.

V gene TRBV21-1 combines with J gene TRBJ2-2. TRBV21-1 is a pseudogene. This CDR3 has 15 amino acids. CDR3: CASSWDGGSTGELFF. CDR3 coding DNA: TGTGCCAGCAGTTGGGATGGGGGTTCCACCGGGGAGCTGTTTTTT.

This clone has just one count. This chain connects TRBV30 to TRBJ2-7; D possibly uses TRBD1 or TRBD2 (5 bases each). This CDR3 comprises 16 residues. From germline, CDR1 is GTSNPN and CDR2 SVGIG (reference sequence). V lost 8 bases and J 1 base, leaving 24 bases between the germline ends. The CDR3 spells CALEGLAQTLSYEQYF. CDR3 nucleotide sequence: TGTGCCCTAGAGGGGCTAGCACAAACTCTGTCCTACGAGCAGTACTTC.

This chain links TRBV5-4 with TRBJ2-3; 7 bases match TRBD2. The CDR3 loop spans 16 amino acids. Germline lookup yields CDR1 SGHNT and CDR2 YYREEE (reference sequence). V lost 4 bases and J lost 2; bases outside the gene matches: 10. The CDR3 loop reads CASSKGRAGLTDTQYF. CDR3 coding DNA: TGTGCCAGCAGCAAGGGAAGAGCGGGACTCACAGATACGCAGTATTTT.

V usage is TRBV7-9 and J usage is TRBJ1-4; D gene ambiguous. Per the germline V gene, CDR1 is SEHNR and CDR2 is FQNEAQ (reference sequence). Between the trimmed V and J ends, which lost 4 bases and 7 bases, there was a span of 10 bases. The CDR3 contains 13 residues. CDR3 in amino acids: CASSSEIFEKLFF. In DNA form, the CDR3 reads TGTGCCAGCAGCTCTGAAATTTTTGAAAAACTGTTTTTT.

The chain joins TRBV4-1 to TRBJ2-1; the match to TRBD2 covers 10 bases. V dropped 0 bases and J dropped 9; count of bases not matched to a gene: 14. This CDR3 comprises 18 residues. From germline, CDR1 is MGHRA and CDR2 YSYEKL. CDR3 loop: CASSQDDASGSFASEQFF. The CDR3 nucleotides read TGCGCCAGCAGCCAAGATGATGCTAGCGGGAGTTTTGCGAGTGAGCAGTTCTTC.

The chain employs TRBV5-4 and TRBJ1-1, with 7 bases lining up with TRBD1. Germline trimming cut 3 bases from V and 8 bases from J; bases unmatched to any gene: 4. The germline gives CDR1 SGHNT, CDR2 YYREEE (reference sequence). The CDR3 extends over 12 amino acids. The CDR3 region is CASSYGQAEAFF. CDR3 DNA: TGTGCCAGCAGCTACGGACAGGCCGAAGCTTTCTTT.